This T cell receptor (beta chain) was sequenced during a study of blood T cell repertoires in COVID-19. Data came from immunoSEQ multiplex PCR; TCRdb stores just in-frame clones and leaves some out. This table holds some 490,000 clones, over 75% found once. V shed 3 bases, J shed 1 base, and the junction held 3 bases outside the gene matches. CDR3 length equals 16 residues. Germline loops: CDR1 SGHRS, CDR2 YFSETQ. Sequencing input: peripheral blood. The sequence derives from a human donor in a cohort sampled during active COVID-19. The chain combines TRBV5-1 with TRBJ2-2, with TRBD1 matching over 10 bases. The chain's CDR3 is CASSSDRGLNTGELFF. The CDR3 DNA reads TGCGCCAGCAGCTCCGACAGGGGGCTGAACACCGGGGAGCTGTTTTTT.